This TCR beta chain came from a study of Ad26.COV2.S vaccination and SARS-CoV-2 variants. Germline CDR1 MRHNA, CDR2 SNTAGT. With V trimmed by 0 bases and J by 3 bases, 13 bases remained unmatched. The CDR3 totals 19 residues. The treatment denotes: approximately 18 received Ad26.COV2.S at low or high dose, single or two shots; 5 received placebo; per-sample allocation not given. Sampling took place 63 days after the first vaccine or placebo injection. An adult aged 18-55 years in Boston served as the donor. Profiling relied on immunoSEQ multiplex PCR, and the TCRdb table lists in-frame clones only, not all of them. Of 300,000 to 400,000 clones in the sample, roughly 91% were seen once. Findings of the study overall: A substantial breadth of spike-specific CD8+ and CD4+ T cell responses after vaccination has been reported. Analytic work on TCR breadth and depth might have understated the full extent of total T cell responses.

This clone was seen only once. Its antigen is undetermined. The sequencing used peripheral blood, collected in a trial of Ad26.COV2.S vaccine versus placebo. The J gene is TRBJ2-7, the V gene TRBV6-4; 11 bases match TRBD2. The TCR sequence derives from a person between 18 and 65 years old who received the Ad26.COV2.S COVID-19 vaccine or a placebo. CDR3 region: CASSDSGPQLAGADYEQYF. DNA for the CDR3: TGTGCCAGCAGTGACTCAGGACCTCAACTAGCGGGGGCCGACTACGAGCAGTACTTC.